This T cell receptor beta chain came from a study of blood T cell repertoires in COVID-19. Study information: Samples representing acute and convalescent COVID-19 were sourced from the United States, Italy and Spain.

Method: immunoSEQ multiplex PCR; TCRdb's copy keeps in-frame clones and lacks some. This sample has around 200,000 clones, with roughly 80% found just once. The CDR3 has 14 residues. The ends were cut back, 5 bases at V and 9 bases at J, with 14 bases in the middle. Germline V gene sequence: CDR1 SGHTA, CDR2 FQGTGA. The gene calls are TRBV7-3 and TRBJ1-6; D may be TRBD1 (6 bases). Sequencing was performed on peripheral blood. This sequence was found in a human donor in a cohort sampled during active COVID-19. CDR3: CASSLDRGGSPLHF. The CDR3, as DNA: TGTGCCAGCAGCCTGGACAGAGGGGGTTCACCCCTCCACTTT. Drawing the rest from reference TRBV7-3 and TRBJ1-6, the complete variable domain is GAGVSQTPSNKVTEKGKYVELRCDPISGHTALYWYRQSLGQGPEFLIYFQGTGAADDSGLPNDRFFAVRPEGSVSTLKIQRTERGDSAVYLCASSLDRGGSPLHFGNGTRLTVT.